The sequence of this T cell receptor beta chain was determined in a study of blood T cell repertoires in COVID-19. Study-wide background: T cells, B-cell-depleted T cells, or PBMCs supplied cDNA or gDNA.

This clone was detected a few times. A Seattle source enrolled patients during active infection and followed them longitudinally. Study processing details: Amplification of reference gene primers was used by the study to estimate nucleated cell counts. Using immunoSEQ multiplex PCR, the repertoire was profiled, and TCRdb retains in-frame clones only, with some absent. From that table come the V and J calls and clone size; the DNA was used to work out D and trimming. The sample includes 200,000 to 250,000 clones, 70% to 85% of them seen just once. There are 14 residues in the CDR3. Trimming pared 3 bases from V and 1 base from J, leaving 7 bases between. Germline V gives CDR1 SEHNR, CDR2 FQNEAQ (reference sequence).

The chain joins TRBV7-9 to TRBJ1-5; TRBD1 might be the D (6 bases). The source of this sequence is an elderly woman with COVID-19, enrolled during active disease. Material for sequencing was peripheral blood. CDR3 residues: CASSLQGSNQPQHF. The CDR3 DNA is TGTGCCAGCAGCTTGCAGGGGAGCAATCAGCCCCAGCATTTT.